The clone carrying this T cell receptor (beta chain) was seen more than once but under ten times. Its antigen is currently unknown. From the 5' RACE reads, TCRdb called clonotypes with MiXCR, one entry per CDR3 protein. The data show 550,000 to 750,000 distinct CDR3 sequences, with approximately 12% seen just once and 11% to 15% held by the top ten. From germline, CDR1 is LNHDA and CDR2 SQIVND (reference sequence). Unmatched junction bases numbered 5, after V lost 5 bases and J lost 0 bases. The CDR3 covers 17 residues. These data originate in a study of T cells after yellow fever vaccination. Study-wide background: Libraries from low-cell-number fractions were prepared with the SMART-Seq v4 Ultra Low Input RNA kit.

Broader study findings: Abundant clonotypes from the bulk population could have been carried over as contaminants into FACS-sorted repertoires. After the booster, 96% of CD4 and more than 85% of CD8 primary-response clones were re-detected.

This receptor was obtained from a man aged 30 to 45 who received the YFV17D yellow fever vaccine. The gene calls are TRBV19 and TRBJ2-6, with TRBD1 matching 9 bases. Here the sequenced sample was PBMCs, taken on the day of the yellow fever booster vaccination. CDR3 in amino acids: CASSPQGASSGANVLTF. CDR3 bases: TGTGCCAGTAGTCCACAGGGGGCGAGCTCTGGGGCCAACGTCCTGACTTTC.